This TCR beta chain was recorded in a study of blood T cell repertoires in COVID-19. On the study more broadly: From T cells, B-cell-depleted T cells, or PBMCs came the material, which was cDNA or gDNA.

CDR1 and CDR2 from the germline V gene are SEHNR and FQNEAQ (reference sequence). CDR3 size: 15 residues. V dropped 2 bases and J dropped 1 base, with 12 bases sitting between them. Clinical histories supplied by participants themselves formed the basis of cohort assignment. Cohort 3 donors were reported recovered after two negative PCRs, clearance, or symptom resolution. Authors' analysis steps: Reference gene primer amplification gave nucleated cell count estimates. This table comes from immunoSEQ multiplex PCR, and its TCRdb copy is limited to in-frame clones, with some not included. The V and J calls and clone size were taken over from that table, and D and trimming were inferred from the DNA. The sample records approximately 400,000 clones, around four fifths being singletons.

Sample: PBMCs or T cells enriched from blood (not recorded which). The origin of this receptor is a woman aged 45-60 years who had recovered from COVID-19. The chain recombines TRBV7-9 with TRBJ2-7, with D perhaps matching TRBD2 (6 bases). For the CDR3, the DNA is TGTGCCAGCAGCTTATCCGGGAGTGCATCCTACGAGCAGTACTTC. This encodes CASSLSGSASYEQYF.